Listed here are 30 T cell receptor beta chains from one sample, sequenced in a study of T cells in Graves' hyperthyroidism and ophthalmopathy. Amplified regions were TCR beta CDR3 sequences from RNA transcripts. With the HTBI primer set, the TCR CDR3 went through a first round of RT-PCR. TCRdb independently ran MiXCR on the multiplex PCR reads; one entry per CDR3 protein. The table records a few hundred thousand distinct CDR3 sequences, 15% to 19% of them present only once. Sequencing input: blood. The receptors here all came from a woman under 40 with Graves' hyperthyroidism.

A note on this clonotype: This may come from a read error, since a much larger clone is one base off. The CDR3 DNA follows: TGTGCCAGCAGCCACGGGCGGGAGAGGGGATCGGTGAACACTGAAGCTTTCTTT. Translation gives CASSHGRERGSVNTEAFF. V is TRBV7-8 and J is TRBJ1-1, with D tentatively TRBD1 (5 bases). This CDR3 has 18 residues. Germline loops: CDR1 SGHVS, CDR2 FQNEAQ. V gave up 5 bases and J gave up 0 bases, with 22 bases separating them.

This clonotype was seen at least ten times. This sequence joins TRBV28 and TRBJ1-1; the match to TRBD1 covers 8 bases. Unmatched junction bases numbered 10, after V lost 7 bases and J lost 6 bases. The CDR3 runs 14 residues. Germline assignment: CDR1 MDHEN and CDR2 SYDVKM. DNA of the CDR3: TGTGCCAGCAACACCGCTGGACAGGGACCTGAAGCTTTCTTT. Residues: CASNTAGQGPEAFF.

The V gene is TRBV10-3, the J gene TRBJ2-7; 9 bases match TRBD1. Germline V gene data show CDR1 as ENHRY and CDR2 as SYGVKD. V lost 3 bases to trimming and J lost 5 bases; unmatched junction nucleotides: 5. This CDR3 has 14 residues. The CDR3 region is CAISEGTGLNEQYF. Here the CDR3 DNA reads TGTGCCATCAGTGAAGGGACAGGGCTGAACGAGCAGTACTTC.

This clonotype was found a few times. This sequence joins TRBV5-6 and TRBJ2-2, with D perhaps matching TRBD2 (5 bases). Germline V gene lookup returns CDR1 SGHDT and CDR2 YYEEEE. The V gene lost 4 bases and the J gene lost 3 bases, with 13 bases spanning the gap. This CDR3 region has 15 residues. CDR3 DNA sequence: TGTGCCAGCAGCAAATCAAGCGGTTACACCGGGGAGCTGTTTTTT. It yields the protein CASSKSSGYTGELFF. The full variable domain, rest sourced from reference TRBV5-6 and TRBJ2-2, is DAGVTQSPTHLIKTRGQQVTLRCSPKSGHDTVSWYQQALGQGPQFIFQYYEEEERQRGNFPDRFSGHQFPNYSSELNVNALLLGDSALYLCASSKSSGYTGELFFGEGSRLTVL.

This clonotype was found many times. The chain is built from TRBV20-1 and TRBJ2-1; D may be TRBD1 (6 bases). Germline CDR1 DFQATT, CDR2 SNEGSKA (reference sequence). The CDR3 spans 14 residues. The V end was cut by 8 bases, the J end by 1 base, with 15 bases between. The CDR3 spells CSSSEQGSYNEQFF. The DNA of the CDR3 is TGCAGTTCCTCCGAGCAGGGGTCCTACAATGAGCAGTTCTTC.

In its sample, this clonotype was seen a few times. The rearrangement joins TRBV27 to TRBJ2-3; D might be TRBD2 (6 bases). CDR1 is MNHEY and CDR2 is SMNVEV in the germline V gene (reference sequence). Trimming took off 3 bases at V and 6 bases at J, with 16 bases between the two ends. This CDR3 comprises 15 residues. The CDR3 DNA reads TGTGCCAGCAGTTTCTCTACGCTAGCGTTTGATACGCAGTATTTT. Its translation is CASSFSTLAFDTQYF.

This clonotype was recorded many times. V usage is TRBV29-1 and J usage is TRBJ2-3; D gene ambiguous. The CDR3 has 13 amino acids. V was trimmed by 4 bases and J by 1 base, leaving 9 bases between them. Germline CDR1 is SQVTM and CDR2 is ANQGSEA. Here the CDR3 DNA reads TGCAGCGTTGCTCAAACTGGCACAGATACGCAGTATTTT. Its protein product is CSVAQTGTDTQYF.

This clonotype was observed many times. The chain employs TRBV28 and TRBJ1-1; TRBD1 matches at 7 bases. Germline values: CDR1 MDHEN, CDR2 SYDVKM. After removal of 2 bases from V and 1 base from J, the junction contained 7 bases not matched to a gene. This CDR3 spans 16 amino acids. Here the CDR3 DNA reads TGTGCCAGCAGTTTAAGGCAGGGGGTCTCGAACACTGAAGCTTTCTTT. It encodes CASSLRQGVSNTEAFF.

About this clonotype itself: The junction does not match germline at one end; this may be a read error. The chain joins TRBV7-9 to TRBJ2-7, with D maybe TRBD2 (6 bases). From germline, CDR1 is SEHNR and CDR2 FQNEAQ (reference sequence). This CDR3 is built from 17 residues. In DNA, the CDR3 is TGTGTCAGCAGTTCACTGGGAAAGAGGGAGGTTGTCTACGAGCAGTACTTC. It translates to CVSSSLGKREVVYEQYF.

This clonotype was seen ten or more times. The chain recombines TRBV5-1 with TRBJ2-2; perhaps TRBD2 as D (6 bases). The V end was cut by 6 bases, the J end by 5 bases, with 14 bases between. Germline assignment: CDR1 SGHRS and CDR2 YFSETQ. This CDR3 has 14 residues. Written as DNA, the CDR3 is TGCGCCAGCATCGGGAGTGCCGGAACCGGGGAGCTGTTTTTT. It specifies CASIGSAGTGELFF.

The gene calls are TRBV14 and TRBJ2-1, with D unclear. The CDR3 contains 15 residues. CDR1 and CDR2 (germline): SGHDN, FVKESK. The V end was cut by 8 bases, the J end by 4 bases, with 18 bases between. The CDR3 DNA follows: TGTGCCAGCTGTGTCCGTTTTTTTCCATACAATGAGCAGTTCTTC. Translated: CASCVRFFPYNEQFF. Based on the CDR3 plus reference TRBV14 and TRBJ2-1, the full variable domain is EAGVTQFPSHSVIEKGQTVTLRCDPISGHDNLYWYRRVMGKEIKFLLHFVKESKQDESGMPNNRFLAERTGGTYSTLKVQPAELEDSGVYFCASCVRFFPYNEQFFGPGTRLTVL.

This clonotype was detected many times. The CDR3 DNA reads TGTGCCAGCTCCCTGGGACTAGCGGGATACAATGAGCAGTTCTTC. It encodes CASSLGLAGYNEQFF. The rearrangement uses TRBV12-3 or TRBV12-4 and TRBJ2-1, with TRBD2 matching 13 bases. Trimming at V came to 8 bases and at J to 4 bases, leaving 5 bases not matched to a gene. There are 15 residues in the CDR3.

The CDR3 coding sequence is TGCAGTGCTAGCGGACAGACCCCAAACTATGGCTACACCTTC. Translation gives CSASGQTPNYGYTF. The chain joins TRBV20-1 to TRBJ1-2, with D possibly matching TRBD1 (6 bases). V gave up 3 bases and J gave up 2 bases, with 13 bases separating them. The CDR3 sequence is 14 residues long. Germline-derived CDR1 and CDR2 are DFQATT and SNEGSKA (reference sequence).

This clonotype was recorded a few times. This chain links TRBV9 with TRBJ2-2; D possibly corresponds to TRBD1 (6 bases). The length of the CDR3 is 18 residues. Germline V gene lookup returns CDR1 SGDLS and CDR2 YYNGEE. V dropped 4 bases and J dropped 5 bases, with 24 bases sitting between them. The CDR3 reads CASSFHITPGAGTGELFF. The CDR3 nucleotides are TGTGCCAGCAGCTTCCACATAACCCCAGGGGCAGGGACCGGGGAGCTGTTTTTT.

Remarks on this clonotype: One base away lies a much larger clone, so this may be a sequencing read error. This sequence joins TRBV30 and TRBJ2-1, with 10 bases matching TRBD2. CDR3 length: 13 amino acids. The germline CDR1 and CDR2 sequences are GTSNPN and SVGIG (reference sequence). V lost 2 bases and J lost 15; bases outside the gene matches: 10. CDR3 sequence: CAWSYSSGSTTFF. DNA of the CDR3: TGTGCCTGGAGTTATTCTAGCGGGAGCACGACGTTCTTC.

This clonotype has a count of ten or more. The J gene is TRBJ2-7, the V gene TRBV10-3; possibly TRBD1 for D (6 bases). Trimming cost V 3 bases and J 5 bases, with 11 bases left between them. Looked up from germline, CDR1 is ENHRY and CDR2 is SYGVKD. This CDR3 contains 13 residues. In DNA, the CDR3 is TGTGCCATCAGTGAAAACAGGGAAAACGAGCAGTACTTC. It is translated as CAISENRENEQYF.

Concerning this clonotype: One base away lies a much larger clone, so this may be a sequencing read error. V is TRBV7-9 and J is TRBJ2-5; 7 positions agree with TRBD1. CDR3 length: 13 amino acids. Per the germline V gene, CDR1 is SEHNR and CDR2 is FQNEAQ (reference sequence). After removal of 5 bases from V and 4 bases from J, the junction contained 4 bases not matched to a gene. This CDR3 reads CASSHRQGETQYF. The CDR3 coding sequence is TGTGCCAGCAGCCACCGACAGGGAGAGACCCAGTACTTC.

This rearrangement joins TRBV18 to TRBJ1-3, with a possible D match to TRBD1 (5 bases). V shed 1 base and J shed 0 bases, with 10 bases lying between them. The CDR3 has 16 amino acids. Germline V gene lookup returns CDR1 KGHSH and CDR2 LQKENI. DNA of the CDR3: TGTGCCAGCTCACCACGCGGGGGAGGCTCTGGAAACACCATATATTTT. This encodes CASSPRGGGSGNTIYF.

The table lists this clonotype with many counts. V gene TRBV18 combines with J gene TRBJ1-3; D ambiguous. Per the germline V gene, CDR1 is KGHSH and CDR2 is LQKENI. This CDR3 is 12 amino acids long. With 6 bases removed from V and 0 bases from J, the gap between germline ends came to 3 bases. CDR3 DNA: TGTGCCAGCTCCGGCTCTGGAAACACCATATATTTT. Protein product: CASSGSGNTIYF.

Comment on this clonotype: A read error may produce the germline difference seen at one junction end. The V gene is TRBV27, the J gene TRBJ2-7, with D possibly matching TRBD1 (6 bases). The CDR3 spans 18 residues. Germline V gene lookup returns CDR1 MNHEY and CDR2 SMNVEV (reference sequence). CDR3 amino acids: CASSLYAPTDRIDYERYF. CDR3 coding DNA: TGTGCCAGCAGTTTATATGCCCCTACGGACAGAATAGACTACGAGCGGTACTTC.

This clonotype was observed at least ten times. The chain joins TRBV30 to TRBJ2-3; 11 positions agree with TRBD2. After removal of 0 bases from V and 2 bases from J, the junction contained 1 base not matched to a gene. Germline CDR1 GTSNPN, CDR2 SVGIG (reference sequence). The CDR3 runs 15 residues. The CDR3 protein is CAWSVTSGITDTQYF. For the CDR3, the DNA is TGTGCCTGGAGTGTGACTAGCGGGATCACAGATACGCAGTATTTT.

This clonotype has a handful of counts. The CDR3 here is CATSDGRAGTDTQYF. The CDR3 coding sequence is TGTGCCACCAGTGACGGGAGGGCGGGCACAGATACGCAGTATTTT. The chain links TRBV24-1 to TRBJ2-3; 8 bases match TRBD2. The CDR3 runs 15 residues. In germline, CDR1 is KGHDR, CDR2 SFDVKD. Trimming took 4 bases from V and 1 from J; bases not matched to a gene: 3.

The rearrangement uses TRBV18 and TRBJ2-1; TRBD1 or TRBD2 may be the D gene (5 bases each). Trimming left V 1 base short and J 3 bases short, with 10 bases between. The CDR3 length is 15 residues. CDR1 KGHSH and CDR2 LQKENI come from the germline V gene. The CDR3 here is CASSPQRTYYNEQFF. CDR3 DNA sequence: TGTGCCAGCTCACCACAGCGGACATACTACAATGAGCAGTTCTTC. The full variable domain, completed using reference TRBV18 and TRBJ2-1, is NAGVMQNPRHLVRRRGQEARLRCSPMKGHSHVYWYRQLPEEGLKFMVYLQKENIIDESGMPKERFSAEFPKEGPSILRIQQVVRGDSAAYFCASSPQRTYYNEQFFGPGTRLTVL.

The chain combines TRBV19 with TRBJ2-1; D may be TRBD2 (7 bases). CDR1 LNHDA and CDR2 SQIVND come from the germline V gene (reference sequence). The V end was cut by 6 bases, the J end by 7 bases, with 19 bases between. The CDR3 runs to 15 residues. CDR3 in DNA: TGTGCCAGTAGGAGGGGGGAGGGCCCGGAAAATGAGCAGTTCTTC. This sequence encodes CASRRGEGPENEQFF. The full variable domain, completed using reference TRBV19 and TRBJ2-1, is DGGITQSPKYLFRKEGQNVTLSCEQNLNHDAMYWYRQDPGQGLRLIYYSQIVNDFQKGDIAEGYSVSREKKESFPLTVTSAQKNPTAFYLCASRRGEGPENEQFFGPGTRLTVL.

Worth noting for this clonotype: One end of the junction varies from germline; a read error may be responsible. The chain is built from TRBV20-1 and TRBJ1-5; D is unresolved. This CDR3 is 17 amino acids long. Germline V gives CDR1 DFQATT, CDR2 SNEGSKA (reference sequence). The CDR3 bases are TGCAGTGATGCCCCCCGACCCTACCCTTATAGCAATCGGCCCCAGCATTTT. Translation: CSDAPRPYPYSNRPQHF.

This clonotype was seen many times. The rearrangement joins TRBV3-1 to TRBJ2-7; 11 nucleotides align to TRBD1. The CDR3 has 16 residues. CDR1 is LGHDT and CDR2 is YNNKEL in the germline V gene (reference sequence). The J segment lost 1 base and the V segment lost 4 bases, leaving 6 bases of the junction unmatched. DNA of the CDR3: TGTGCCAGCAGCCCCGGGACAGGGGGGTCGTCCTACGAGCAGTACTTC. Amino acids: CASSPGTGGSSYEQYF.

V gene TRBV12-5 combines with J gene TRBJ2-7, with TRBD2 matching 10 bases. V trimming: 2 bases; J trimming: 2 bases; junction bases outside the gene matches: 9. CDR1 and CDR2 from the germline V gene are LGHNT and FRNRAP. The CDR3 extends over 17 amino acids. The CDR3 nucleotides read TGTGCTAGTGGTTTGATTATTAGCGGGAGGCCTACCTACGAGCAGTACTTC. The encoded protein is CASGLIISGRPTYEQYF. Filled out from reference TRBV12-5 and TRBJ2-7, the complete variable domain reads DARVTQTPRHKVTEMGQEVTMRCQPILGHNTVFWYRQTMMQGLELLAYFRNRAPLDDSGMPKDRFSAEMPDATLATLKIQPSEPRDSAVYFCASGLIISGRPTYEQYFGPGTRLTVT.

The chain uses TRBV20-1 and TRBJ2-1; TRBD2 is a possible D gene (5 bases). Trimming shortened V by 8 bases and J by 6 bases, and 23 bases separated the two germline ends. The germline V gene has CDR1 DFQATT and CDR2 SNEGSKA (reference sequence). The CDR3 runs 15 residues. CDR3 in amino acids: CSTNTLVGAGNEQFF. CDR3 coding DNA: TGCAGTACTAATACTCTAGTGGGTGCGGGCAATGAGCAGTTCTTC.

In this sample, this clonotype turned up many times. The chain recombines TRBV7-9 with TRBJ2-5, with TRBD1 matching over 7 bases. The V gene's germline CDR1 is SEHNR and CDR2 FQNEAQ (reference sequence). V lost 5 bases to trimming and J lost 1 base; unmatched junction nucleotides: 7. The CDR3 has 15 amino acids. CDR3 amino acids: CASSPPGQVQETQYF. CDR3 nucleotide sequence: TGTGCCAGCAGCCCCCCAGGACAGGTCCAAGAGACCCAGTACTTC.

The chain recombines TRBV7-9 with TRBJ2-2; 10 bases match TRBD2. CDR1 is SEHNR, CDR2 FQNEAQ, per germline (reference sequence). There are 15 residues in the CDR3. V lost 3 bases to trimming and J lost 5 bases; unmatched junction nucleotides: 3. The CDR3: CASSFTSGTTGELFF. CDR3 coding DNA: TGTGCCAGCAGCTTTACTAGCGGGACGACCGGGGAGCTGTTTTTT.